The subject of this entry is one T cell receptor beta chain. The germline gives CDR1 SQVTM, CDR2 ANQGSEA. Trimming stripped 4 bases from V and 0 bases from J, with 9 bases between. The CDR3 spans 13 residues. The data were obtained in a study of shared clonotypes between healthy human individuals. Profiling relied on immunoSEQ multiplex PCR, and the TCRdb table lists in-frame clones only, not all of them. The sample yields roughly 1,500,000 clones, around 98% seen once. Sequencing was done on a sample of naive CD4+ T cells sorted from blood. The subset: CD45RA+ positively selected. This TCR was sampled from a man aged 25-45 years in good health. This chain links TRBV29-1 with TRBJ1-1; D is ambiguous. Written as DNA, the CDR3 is TGCAGCGTTGTTACACAAATGAACACTGAAGCTTTCTTT. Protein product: CSVVTQMNTEAFF. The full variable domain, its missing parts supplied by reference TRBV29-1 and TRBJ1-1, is SAVISQKPSRDICQRGTSLTIQCQVDSQVTMMFWYRQQPGQSLTLIATANQGSEATYESGFVIDKFPISRPNLTFSTLTVSNMSPEDSSIYLCSVVTQMNTEAFFGQGTRLTVV.